Below, one T cell receptor (beta chain) is given with its context. Its antigen remains unknown. Possible read error: a much larger clone is one base away. Aged 18 to 65, the patients had hyperthyroidism that was newly diagnosed and had lasted under 2 months. Progressors' blood was drawn at hyperthyroidism diagnosis, before ophthalmopathy symptoms. This record belongs to a study of T cells in Graves' hyperthyroidism and ophthalmopathy. Study-wide points: Blood held most thyroid clonotypes expanded above 0.001 frequency.

TCR beta CDR3 regions were amplified from RNA transcripts. The TCR CDR3 first-round RT-PCR relied on the HTBI primer set. From the multiplex PCR reads, TCRdb called clonotypes with MiXCR, one entry per CDR3 protein. The sample lists about 270,000 distinct CDR3 sequences, around 15% seen once, with 30% in the top ten. The CDR3 extends over 13 amino acids. The chain carries TRBV12-3 or TRBV12-4 and TRBJ2-7, with D unresolved. Material: blood. This sequence was found in a woman aged 45-65 years with Graves' hyperthyroidism that later progressed to Graves' ophthalmopathy. This chain's CDR3 is CANSPSISYEQYF. CDR3 coding DNA: TGTGCCAACAGTCCGAGTATCTCCTACGAGCAGTACTTC.